This paragraph covers one T cell receptor (beta chain) sequence. Its target antigen remains unknown. No quality values exist for individual bases; no much larger clone is one base distant. The data were obtained in a study of T cell responses to AZD1222 COVID-19 vaccine (dated by TCRdb to the early 2020s). The study in broad terms: TCR sequencing was performed for 230 to 250 trial participants, of whom 200 to 210 were given two doses of AZD1222 and around 25 were given two doses of MenACWY control vaccine. Enrollment into the trials was organized by age into subgroups of 18-55, 56-69 and 70-plus years, and those subgroups contained 148, 28 and 57 TCR-sequenced participants, respectively. The investigation overall reported the following: After two AZD1222 doses, spike-specific TCR breadth and depth were significantly higher than at day 0 and than in MenACWY recipients. The 56-69-year group was small, and its depth increase did not reach significance, likely because of low power. Because no samples from the day 14 peak response were available, repertoires could be characterized only after the peak T cell response. The whole spike protein was spanned by vaccine-associated CD4 TCRs, and dominant responses were seen in regions 160-218 and 743-854. Conclusions about previously exposed vaccinees are limited, since just 6 or 7 AZD1222 recipients were seropositive for SARS-CoV-2 at baseline. Participants were mostly white British and included more females than males, and it was suggested by the authors that clonal diversity may have been underestimated. Reportedly, almost half of the unique spike-specific TCRs recognized epitopes lying outside the regions that are mutated in the B.1.351 and B.1.1.7 variants.

The label giving this sample's time point can be read as: about 28 days (+/-7) after the second vaccine dose. AZD1222 recipients with second doses at about 4 weeks or about 12 weeks were pooled, because spike-specific TCR depth and breadth did not differ between schedules. The vaccinee samples were drawn from two UK trials, COV001 and COV002, one of which was a single-blind randomized controlled phase 2/3 trial testing AZD1222 (ChAdOx1 nCoV-19) in healthy adults. For TCRbeta chain sequencing, PBMC samples from trial participants were taken at day 0 and at day 28 after the second dose. Counted from cysteine to phenylalanine, this CDR3 has 16 amino acids. Only the CDR3 DNA stays, 48 bases, in frame from base 1. V has 1 base trimmed and J has 8 bases trimmed; junction bases matching no gene number 11. The germline V gene specifies SQVTM as CDR1 and ANQGSEA as CDR2. The CDR3 regions of human TCRbeta chains were analyzed by immunosequencing. The authors processed their data as follows. TCRs in the repertoires were matched against a reference library of SARS-CoV-2-specific TCRs that had been generated with the MIRA antigen-specificity platform. Breadth was defined as the fraction of unique TCRs that were SARS-CoV-2-associated. Depth was defined as the fraction of total T cells that were SARS-CoV-2-associated. Using the MIRA data, every spike-specific TCR was mapped to the spike region that the TCR reacted to and assigned to either a CD4 or a CD8 class. Log10-transformed breadth and depth values were compared by one-way ANOVA with Sidak's multiple comparisons tests. The clones in this table, taken by TCRdb from immuneACCESS, are in-frame only. Not every clone is retained; where verified, under half of the shortfall comes from an unresolved V gene, and the cause of the rest is unknown. That table furnishes V, J and clone size, whereas the DNA furnished D and trimming. Counted in this sample were around 100,000 clones; nearly 90% of them appeared once. Jointly, the top ten make up 2% to 3% of the sample.

The input for sequencing was peripheral blood, taken 28 days after the second AZD1222 dose. The sequence joins TRBV29-1 to TRBJ2-1, with 10 bases in between that match TRBD2. The TCR was taken from an adult who received the AZD1222 COVID-19 vaccine. The sequenced DNA is TGCAGCGTTGAAGGACCGGGACTAGCGTTGGGAGATGAGCAGTTCTTC. Protein translation: CSVEGPGLALGDEQFF.